This is a list of T cell receptor beta chains from one sample in a study of CD8+ T cells in alopecia areata. Assay used: immunoSEQ multiplex PCR; TCRdb lists only in-frame clones, some missing. The profile shows roughly 76,000 clones, 25% to 35% of them singletons. Source: CD8+ T cells sorted from blood, taken at week 4, from a patient treated with tofacitinib. These receptors were collected from a human donor with alopecia areata. The CDR3 runs from the conserved cysteine through the conserved F or W. The D gene is left open where the match is weak. Some rows have no size entry. The others give once, few or many, or a class for an expanded clone.

>NA|TRBV4-1|TRBJ2-2|NA
TGCGCCAGCAGCCATCCGGGCTACACCCTCCGGGAGCTGTTTTTT
CASSHPGYTLRELFF
>NA|TRBV29-1|TRBJ2-5|few
TGCAGCGTTCCCCGTGAGAGCCAAGAGACCCAGTACTTC
CSVPRESQETQYF
>NA|TRBV29-1|TRBJ2-1|NA
TGCAGCGTTGAATCCCCTGAGCGGCCGTACAATGAGCAGTTCTTC
CSVESPERPYNEQFF
>NA|TRBV11-2|TRBJ1-5|many
TGTGCCAGCAGCTTAGGAGGTCTCCAGCCCCAGCATTTT
CASSLGGLQPQHF
>TRBD1|TRBV11-2|TRBJ2-5|NA
TGTGCCAGCAGCTGGGACAGCCAAGAGACCCAGTACTTC
CASSWDSQETQYF
>NA|TRBV4-3|TRBJ1-5|NA
TGCGCCAGCAGCCAGTATCCGCCTTTAGTGAGCAATCAGCCCCAGCATTTT
CASSQYPPLVSNQPQHF
>NA|TRBV9|TRBJ1-2|NA
TGTGCCAGCAGCGTAGGTCGTGCGGGCACTAACTATGGCTACACCTTC
CASSVGRAGTNYGYTF
>NA|TRBV4-1|TRBJ2-7|NA
TGCGCCAGCAGCCAAGATAAGGAGGAGGCGAGGTACGAGCAGTACTTC
CASSQDKEEARYEQYF
>NA|TRBV19|TRBJ1-1|many
TGTGCCAGTAGTATGAACGGTAACACTGAAGCTTTCTTT
CASSMNGNTEAFF
>NA|TRBV7-8|TRBJ2-1|few
TGTGCCAGCAGCCGCCTCGGCGGGATTGGGGCCAATGAGCAGTTCTTC
CASSRLGGIGANEQFF
>NA|TRBV30|TRBJ1-1|NA
TGTGCCTGGAGTATGGCAGGGACTGAAGCTTTCTTT
CAWSMAGTEAFF
>NA|TRBV5-1|TRBJ1-1|NA
TGCGCCAGCAGCTTGAGTTATGGCACTGAAGCTTTCTTT
CASSLSYGTEAFF
>NA|TRBV2|TRBJ1-1|NA
TGTGCCAGCAGCCCATCGCGGCACATGAACACTGAAGCTTTCTTT
CASSPSRHMNTEAFF
>NA|TRBV25-1|TRBJ1-1|few
TGTGCCAGCAGTGAAGGTTCGAACACTGAAGCTTTCTTT
CASSEGSNTEAFF
>NA|TRBV30|TRBJ2-7|NA
TGTGCCTGGAGTCCGGTTAGGGGGGACTACGACTACGAGCAGTACTTC
CAWSPVRGDYDYEQYF
>NA|TRBV7-2|TRBJ2-1|NA
TGTGCCAGCAGCCTGAGTGTCAGGGGCAATGAGCAGTTCTTC
CASSLSVRGNEQFF